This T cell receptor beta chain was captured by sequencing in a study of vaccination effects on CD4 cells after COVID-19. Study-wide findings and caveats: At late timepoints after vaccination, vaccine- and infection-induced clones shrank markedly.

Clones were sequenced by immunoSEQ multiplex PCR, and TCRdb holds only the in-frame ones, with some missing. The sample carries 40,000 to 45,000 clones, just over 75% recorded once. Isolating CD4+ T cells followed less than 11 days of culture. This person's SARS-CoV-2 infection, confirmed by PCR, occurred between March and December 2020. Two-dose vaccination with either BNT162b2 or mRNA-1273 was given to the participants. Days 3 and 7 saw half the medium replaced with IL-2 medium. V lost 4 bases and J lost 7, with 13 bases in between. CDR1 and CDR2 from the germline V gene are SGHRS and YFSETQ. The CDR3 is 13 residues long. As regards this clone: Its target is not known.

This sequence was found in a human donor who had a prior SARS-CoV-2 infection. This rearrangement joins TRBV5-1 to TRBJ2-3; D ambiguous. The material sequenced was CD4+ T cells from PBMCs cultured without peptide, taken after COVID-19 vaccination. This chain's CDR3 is CASSPSMGNTQYF. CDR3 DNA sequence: TGCGCCAGCAGCCCCTCCATGGGAAATACGCAGTATTTT.